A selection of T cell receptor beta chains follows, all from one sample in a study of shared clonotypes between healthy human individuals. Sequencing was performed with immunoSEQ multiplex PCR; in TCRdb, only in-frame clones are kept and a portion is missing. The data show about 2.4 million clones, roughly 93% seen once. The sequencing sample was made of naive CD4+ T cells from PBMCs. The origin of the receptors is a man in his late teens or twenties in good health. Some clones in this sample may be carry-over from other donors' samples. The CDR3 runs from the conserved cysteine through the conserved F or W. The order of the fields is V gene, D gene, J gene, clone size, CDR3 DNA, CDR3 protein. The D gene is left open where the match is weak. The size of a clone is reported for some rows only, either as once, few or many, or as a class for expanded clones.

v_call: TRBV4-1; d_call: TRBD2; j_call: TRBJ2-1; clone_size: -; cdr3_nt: TGCGCCAGCAGCCCACGGACTAGCGGGAGGGGGAATGAGCAGTTCTTC; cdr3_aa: CASSPRTSGRGNEQFF
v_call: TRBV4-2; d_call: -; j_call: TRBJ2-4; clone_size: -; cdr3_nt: TGTGCCAGCAGCAGAACAGGGAAACTAGCCAAAAACATTCAGTACTTC; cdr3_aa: CASSRTGKLAKNIQYF
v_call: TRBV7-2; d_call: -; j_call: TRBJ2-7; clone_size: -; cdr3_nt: TGTGCCAGCAGCTTATACTCCGGGCTTACCTACGAGCAGTACTTC; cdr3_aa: CASSLYSGLTYEQYF
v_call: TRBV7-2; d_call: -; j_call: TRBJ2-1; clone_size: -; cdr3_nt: TGTGCCTCCGCTGGGGGGAGTTCCTACAATGAGCAGTTCTTC; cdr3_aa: CASAGGSSYNEQFF
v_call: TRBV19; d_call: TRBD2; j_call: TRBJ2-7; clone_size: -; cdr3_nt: TGTGCCAGTAGTCAAAGGGGACTAGCGGGAGGGCCGAACTACGAGCAGTACTTC; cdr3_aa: CASSQRGLAGGPNYEQYF
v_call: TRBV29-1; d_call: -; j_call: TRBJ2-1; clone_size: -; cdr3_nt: TGCAGCGTTAAGGCCAGTAGCTCCTACAATGAGCAGTTCTTC; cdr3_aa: CSVKASSSYNEQFF
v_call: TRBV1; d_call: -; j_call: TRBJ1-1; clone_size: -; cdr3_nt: TGCACCAGCAGCCAATTCGGCAAGCAGAACACTGAAGCTTTCTTT; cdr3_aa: CTSSQFGKQNTEAFF
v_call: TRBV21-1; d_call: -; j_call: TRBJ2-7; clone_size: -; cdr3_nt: TGTGCCAGCAGCAATCCCCCTAGCGGGAGCGGGCCTACGAGGCAGTACTTC; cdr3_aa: CASSNPPSGSGPTRQYF
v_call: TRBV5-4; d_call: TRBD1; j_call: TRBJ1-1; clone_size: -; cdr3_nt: TGTGCCAGCAGCCTGGACCCGGGACAGGAAGCTTTCTTT; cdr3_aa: CASSLDPGQEAFF
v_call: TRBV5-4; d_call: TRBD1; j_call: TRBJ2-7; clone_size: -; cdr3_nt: TGTGCCAGCAGCTCGGGACAGGGTACCTACGAGCAGTACTTC; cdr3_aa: CASSSGQGTYEQYF
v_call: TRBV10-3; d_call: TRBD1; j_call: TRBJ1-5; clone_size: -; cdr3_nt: TGTGCCACGGGGACAGGGGAGAATCAGCCCCAGCATTTT; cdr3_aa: CATGTGENQPQHF
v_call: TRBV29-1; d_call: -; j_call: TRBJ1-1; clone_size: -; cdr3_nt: TGCAGCGTTGTTGGGGCGCGTCACACTGAAGCTTTCTTT; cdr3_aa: CSVVGARHTEAFF
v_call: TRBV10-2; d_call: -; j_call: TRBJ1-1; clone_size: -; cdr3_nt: TGCGCCAGCAGACGGGACATTGTGGGGGGGAACACTGAAGCTTTCTTT; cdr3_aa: CASRRDIVGGNTEAFF
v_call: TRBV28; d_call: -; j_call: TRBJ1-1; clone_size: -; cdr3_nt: TGTGCCAGCACCCCTCCGGAAACGAACACTGAAGCTTTCTTT; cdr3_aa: CASTPPETNTEAFF
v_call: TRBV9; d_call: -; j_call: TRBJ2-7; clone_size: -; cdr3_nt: TGTGCCAGCAGCGCGGGGACCGGGACACAACCTTCCGAGCAGTACTTC; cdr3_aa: CASSAGTGTQPSEQYF
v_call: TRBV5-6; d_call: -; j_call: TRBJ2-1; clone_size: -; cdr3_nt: TGTGCCAGCAGCCCCCCATCCTACAATGAGCAGTTCTTC; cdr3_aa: CASSPPSYNEQFF
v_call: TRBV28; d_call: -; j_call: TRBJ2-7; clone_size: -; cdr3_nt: TGTGCCAGCTCCTCGGGCGGACCCTACGAGCAGTACTTC; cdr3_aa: CASSSGGPYEQYF
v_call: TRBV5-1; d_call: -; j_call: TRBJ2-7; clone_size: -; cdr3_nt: TGCGCCAGCAGCCCGCTGACTTCGGGCCGTTACGAGCAGTACTTC; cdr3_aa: CASSPLTSGRYEQYF
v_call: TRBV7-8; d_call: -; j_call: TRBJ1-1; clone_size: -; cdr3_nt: TGTGCCAGCAGCTTGGGTCCGGTGAACACTGAAGCTTTCTTT; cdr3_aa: CASSLGPVNTEAFF
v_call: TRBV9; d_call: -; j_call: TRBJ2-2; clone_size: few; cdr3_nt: TGTGCCAGCAGCGTAGGGGTGAACACCGGGGAGCTGTTTTTT; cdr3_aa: CASSVGVNTGELFF
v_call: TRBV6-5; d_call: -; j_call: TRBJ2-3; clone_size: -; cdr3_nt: TGTGCCAGCAGTGCCGACGTTTCCTTCACAGATACGCAGTATTTT; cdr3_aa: CASSADVSFTDTQYF
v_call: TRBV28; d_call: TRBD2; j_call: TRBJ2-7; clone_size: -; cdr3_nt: TGTGCCAGCAGGAGCGAGACTAGCGATTACTACGAGCAGTACTTC; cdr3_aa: CASRSETSDYYEQYF
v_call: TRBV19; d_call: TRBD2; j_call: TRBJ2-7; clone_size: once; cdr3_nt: TGTGCCAGTCGAATCCTAGCGGGAAGCTACGAGCAGTACTTC; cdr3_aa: CASRILAGSYEQYF
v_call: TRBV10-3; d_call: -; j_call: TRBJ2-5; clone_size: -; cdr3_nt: TGTGCCCTCTCGCGAGGGTACCAAGAGACCCAGTACTTC; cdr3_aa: CALSRGYQETQYF
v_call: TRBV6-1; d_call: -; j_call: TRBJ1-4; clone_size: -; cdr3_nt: TGTGCCAGCAGCGCGTACAGGGTGATAGTGGAAAAACTGTTTTTT; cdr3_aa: CASSAYRVIVEKLFF
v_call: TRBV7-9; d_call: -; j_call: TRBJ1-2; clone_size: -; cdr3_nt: TGTGCCAGCAGCCCGGCAACCACTTATGGCTACACCTTC; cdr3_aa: CASSPATTYGYTF
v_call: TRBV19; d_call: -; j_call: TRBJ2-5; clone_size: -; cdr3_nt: TGTGCCAGTAGTCCCGGAGGGGGGCAAGAGACCCAGTACTTC; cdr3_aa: CASSPGGGQETQYF
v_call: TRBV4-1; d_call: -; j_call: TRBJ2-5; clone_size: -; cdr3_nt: TGCGCCAGCAGCCAAGCCCCCCCTGGGGCACAAGAGACCCAGTACTTC; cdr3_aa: CASSQAPPGAQETQYF
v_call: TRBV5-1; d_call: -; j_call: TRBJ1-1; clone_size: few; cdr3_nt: TGCGCCAGCAGCTTGGAGAGGGTGGGTGAAGCTTTCTTT; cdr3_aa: CASSLERVGEAFF
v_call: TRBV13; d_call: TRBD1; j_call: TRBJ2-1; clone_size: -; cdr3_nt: TGTGCCAGCAGCTTACCATCAAGGGGGCGCCCTTACAATGAGCAGTTCTTC; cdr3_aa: CASSLPSRGRPYNEQFF
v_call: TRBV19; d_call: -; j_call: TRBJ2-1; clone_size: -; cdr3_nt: TGTGCCAGTAGTCAAAGGACAGGGGGCTTTAGCGGGAGGGGCGGCAATGAGCAGTTCTTC; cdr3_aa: CASSQRTGGFSGRGGNEQFF
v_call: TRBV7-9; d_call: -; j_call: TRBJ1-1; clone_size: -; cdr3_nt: TGTGCCAGCAGCACTCCGAGGAACACTGAAGCTTTCTTT; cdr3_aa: CASSTPRNTEAFF
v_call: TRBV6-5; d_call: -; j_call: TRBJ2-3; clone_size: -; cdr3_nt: TGTGCCAGCAGCCCGCCCGGGGAGGGCACAGATACGCAGTATTTT; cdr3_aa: CASSPPGEGTDTQYF
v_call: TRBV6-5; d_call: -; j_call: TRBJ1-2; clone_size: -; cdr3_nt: TGTGCCAGCAGTCCTAACTATGGCTACACCTTC; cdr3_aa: CASSPNYGYTF
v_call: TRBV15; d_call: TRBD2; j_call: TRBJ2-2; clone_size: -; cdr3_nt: TGTGCCACCAGCATCGGGGGGGGCACCGGGGAGCTGTTTTTT; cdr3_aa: CATSIGGGTGELFF
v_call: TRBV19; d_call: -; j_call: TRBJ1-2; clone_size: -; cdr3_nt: TGTGCCAGTAGACCTCCGGGGGGCGCCGCTAACTATGGCTACACCTTC; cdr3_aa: CASRPPGGAANYGYTF
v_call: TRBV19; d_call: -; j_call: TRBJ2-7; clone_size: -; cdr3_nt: TGTGCCAGTAGTATAGCCAAGGACGTAGCCTACGAGCAGTACTTC; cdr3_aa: CASSIAKDVAYEQYF
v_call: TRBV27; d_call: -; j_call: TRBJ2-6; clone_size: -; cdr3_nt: TGTGCCAGCAGTTTGCGCTCTGGGGCCAACGTCCTGACTTTC; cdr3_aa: CASSLRSGANVLTF
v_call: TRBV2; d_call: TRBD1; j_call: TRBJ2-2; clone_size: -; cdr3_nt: TGTGCCACCTTAAGGGGGGGACAGGGTGAGCTGTTTTTT; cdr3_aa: CATLRGGQGELFF
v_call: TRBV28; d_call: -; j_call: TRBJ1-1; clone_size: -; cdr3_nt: TGTGCCAGCACAGGGGCGGAGGGCACTGAAGCTTTCTTT; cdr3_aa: CASTGAEGTEAFF
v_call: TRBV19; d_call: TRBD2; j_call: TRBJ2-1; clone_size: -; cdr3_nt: TGTGCCAGTAGTCCGCGGACTAGCTTGTTCCAGGACGAGCAGTTCTTC; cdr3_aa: CASSPRTSLFQDEQFF
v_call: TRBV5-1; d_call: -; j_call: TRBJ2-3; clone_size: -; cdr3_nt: TGCGCCAGCAGCCGAATTACAGGGGAGGGCACAGATACGCAGTATTTT; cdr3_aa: CASSRITGEGTDTQYF
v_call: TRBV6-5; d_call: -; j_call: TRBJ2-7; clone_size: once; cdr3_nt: TGTGCCAGCAGTTACTCGGGTAGCTGGCGTCAGGGAGAGCAGTACTTC; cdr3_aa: CASSYSGSWRQGEQYF
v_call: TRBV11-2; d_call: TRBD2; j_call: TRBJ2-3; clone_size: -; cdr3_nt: TGTGCCAGCAGCTTAACAATAGCGGGACGCACAGATACGCAGTATTTT; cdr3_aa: CASSLTIAGRTDTQYF
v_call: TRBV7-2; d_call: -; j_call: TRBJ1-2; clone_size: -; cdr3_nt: TGTGCCAGCAGCTTCGCCGGGCGGTATGGCTACACCTTC; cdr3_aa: CASSFAGRYGYTF
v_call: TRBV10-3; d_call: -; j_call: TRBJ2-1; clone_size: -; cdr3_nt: TGTGCCATCAGTGACCTCCTCAATGAGCAGTTCTTC; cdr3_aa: CAISDLLNEQFF
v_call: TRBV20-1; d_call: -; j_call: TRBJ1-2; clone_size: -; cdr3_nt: TGCAGTGCACCTCGGAACTATGGCTACACCTTC; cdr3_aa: CSAPRNYGYTF
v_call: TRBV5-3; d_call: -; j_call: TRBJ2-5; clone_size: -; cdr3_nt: TGTGCCAGAAGCTTGATTGCAGGGAGGGAGACCCAGTACTTC; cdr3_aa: CARSLIAGRETQYF
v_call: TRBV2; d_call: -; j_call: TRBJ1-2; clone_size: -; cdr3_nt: TGTGCCAGCAGTGACGAGGGAGAGGGAAGGGGCTACACCTTC; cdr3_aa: CASSDEGEGRGYTF
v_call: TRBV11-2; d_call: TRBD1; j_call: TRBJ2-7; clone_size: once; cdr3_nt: TGTGCCAGCAGCCTTCTGGGGGACAGCTCCTACGAGCAGTACTTC; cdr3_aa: CASSLLGDSSYEQYF
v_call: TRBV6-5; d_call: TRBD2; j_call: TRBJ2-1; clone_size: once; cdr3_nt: TGTGCCAGCAGACCGGGACTAGCAGTTGTCAATGAGCAGTTCTTC; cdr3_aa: CASRPGLAVVNEQFF